One T cell receptor (beta chain) is described in this entry. These data belong to a study of cytomegalovirus exposure and HLA in healthy donors. Trimming shortened V by 0 bases and J by 1 base, and 9 bases separated the two germline ends. Germline CDR1 reads SGHAT; CDR2 reads FQNNGV. The CDR3 sequence is 15 residues long. With 60 Vbeta and 13 Jbeta primers, the PCR was carried out. The repertoire was sequenced with immunoSEQ multiplex PCR; TCRdb's copy has only in-frame clones and lacks some. This sample has 150,000 to 200,000 clones, with over 80% found just once. This receptor was identified in a man in his forties or fifties in good health and CMV-seropositive. The chain couples TRBV11-2 to TRBJ1-1, with a possible D match to TRBD1 (5 bases). The sequenced material came from PBMCs. DNA of the CDR3: TGTGCCAGCAGCTTAGAAGGGGCCGGGAACACTGAAGCTTTCTTT. Amino acids: CASSLEGAGNTEAFF.